This passage covers 21 T cell receptor beta chains from one sample sequenced in a study of blood T cell repertoires in COVID-19. TCRdb keeps only in-frame clones here, not all; method: immunoSEQ multiplex PCR. This table has some 290,000 clones, roughly 90% appearing once. Material: PBMCs or T cells enriched from blood (not recorded which). The receptors originated from a young woman who had been exposed to COVID-19.

This clone was counted between two and nine times. The rearrangement uses TRBV5-1 and TRBJ2-2; no clear D. Trimming removed 2 bases from V and 4 bases from J, with 9 bases in between. CDR1 SGHRS and CDR2 YFSETQ come from the germline V gene. The CDR3 is 14 residues long. CDR3 nucleotides: TGCGCCAGCAGCTTTAGAAGTTTCACCGGGGAGCTGTTTTTT. This sequence encodes CASSFRSFTGELFF.

The chain carries TRBV5-6 and TRBJ1-6, with 9 bases identical to TRBD1. This CDR3 has 16 residues. V lost 4 bases to trimming and J lost 2 bases; unmatched junction nucleotides: 4. The V gene's germline CDR1 is SGHDT and CDR2 YYEEEE. CDR3 DNA sequence: TGTGCCAGCAGCAACGGACAGGGGACCTATAATTCACCCCTCCACTTT. It yields the protein CASSNGQGTYNSPLHF.

V and J are TRBV10-1 and TRBJ1-6, with 9 bases matching TRBD1. This CDR3 is 17 amino acids long. Per the germline V gene, CDR1 is WNHNN and CDR2 is SYGVQD (reference sequence). V trimming: 5 bases; J trimming: 6 bases; junction bases outside the gene matches: 11. CDR3 nucleotide sequence: TGCGCCAGCAGTCCTTTACAGGGGGCAGGATCTAATTCACCCCTCCACTTT. Translation: CASSPLQGAGSNSPLHF.

The chain joins TRBV5-1 to TRBJ1-1, with 7 bases lining up with TRBD1. Germline V gene lookup returns CDR1 SGHRS and CDR2 YFSETQ. V shed 0 bases, J shed 8 bases, and the junction held 7 bases outside the gene matches. CDR3 length: 14 residues. The CDR3 region has the DNA TGCGCCAGCAGCTTGGCCTTGACAGGGCCCGAAGCTTTCTTT. Its translation is CASSLALTGPEAFF.

The rearrangement joins TRBV30 to TRBJ1-1; D gene ambiguous. The CDR3 runs to 11 residues. Between the trimmed V and J ends, which lost 4 bases and 3 bases, there was a span of 6 bases. CDR1 GTSNPN and CDR2 SVGIG come from the germline V gene (reference sequence). The CDR3 sequence: CAWIDYTEAFF. The CDR3 DNA follows: TGTGCCTGGATAGACTACACTGAAGCTTTCTTT.

The chain couples TRBV5-4 to TRBJ2-1; 11 bases are a match to TRBD2. Germline V gives CDR1 SGHNT, CDR2 YYREEE (reference sequence). The V and J ends lost 1 base and 8 bases, in that order; junction bases with no gene match: 8. This CDR3 has 16 amino acids. In DNA, the CDR3 is TGTGCCAGCAGCTTGATAGCGGGGGGGCCCGACCATGAGCAGTTCTTC. Protein product: CASSLIAGGPDHEQFF. Full variable domain (outside the CDR3, taken from reference TRBV5-4 and TRBJ2-1): ETGVTQSPTHLIKTRGQQVTLRCSSQSGHNTVSWYQQALGQGPQFIFQYYREEENGRGNFPPRFSGLQFPNYSSELNVNALELDDSALYLCASSLIAGGPDHEQFFGPGTRLTVL.

This rearrangement joins TRBV5-1 to TRBJ2-3, with a tentative D call TRBD2 (6 bases). Deletions cut 4 bases from V and 8 bases from J, with 20 bases between. The CDR3 is made up of 15 amino acids. Germline loops: CDR1 SGHRS, CDR2 YFSETQ. The CDR3 sequence: CASSSSGTLEGTQYF. CDR3 nucleotide sequence: TGCGCCAGCAGCAGCTCCGGGACTCTGGAGGGTACGCAGTATTTT.

This clone has more than one count but fewer than ten. The V call is TRBV4-1, the J call TRBJ2-2; TRBD2 matches at 8 bases. Trimming cost V 1 base and J 7 bases; bases outside gene matches: 5. Per the germline V gene, CDR1 is MGHRA and CDR2 is YSYEKL. The CDR3 has 15 amino acids. DNA of the CDR3: TGCGCCAGCAGCCAAGGATTGGCGGGGGGCGGGGAGCTGTTTTTT. It translates to CASSQGLAGGGELFF.

The V gene is TRBV4-2, the J gene TRBJ2-3, with TRBD2 identical over 9 bases. CDR3 length: 16 residues. The germline V gene encodes CDR1 LGHNA and CDR2 YNFKEQ. With 4 bases clipped from V and 1 base from J, the junction kept 6 bases outside the gene matches. The CDR3 bases are TGTGCCAGCAGCCCGACGCGGGGGGGCCGCACAGATACGCAGTATTTT. It is translated as CASSPTRGGRTDTQYF.

This clone appeared once. V usage is TRBV6-6 and J usage is TRBJ1-1; D gene ambiguous. V lost 4 bases and J lost 1, with 10 bases in between. The CDR3 length is 14 residues. Looked up from germline, CDR1 is MNHNY and CDR2 is SVGAGI (reference sequence). The CDR3 nucleotides are TGTGCCAGCAGTTCGAGGGAGGGGAACACTGAAGCTTTCTTT. It is translated as CASSSREGNTEAFF.

The chain employs TRBV2 and TRBJ1-6; D may be TRBD1 (5 bases). Trimming removed 6 bases from V and 0 bases from J, with 12 bases in between. The length of the CDR3 is 16 residues. In germline, CDR1 is SNHLY, CDR2 FYNNEI. The CDR3 sequence is CASSPSTVSYNSPLHF. The CDR3 DNA is TGTGCCAGCAGCCCCTCGACAGTCTCCTATAATTCACCCCTCCACTTT.

The count of this clone is one. The chain uses TRBV7-9 and TRBJ2-3, with 10 nucleotides matching TRBD1. The CDR3 runs to 19 residues. Unmatched junction bases numbered 14, after V lost 4 bases and J lost 1 base. CDR1 SEHNR and CDR2 FQNEAQ come from the germline V gene (reference sequence). In nucleotides, the CDR3 is TGTGCCAGCAGCTCCGAACCTAGGGCCGGGACAGGGGGCACAGATACGCAGTATTTT. Protein: CASSSEPRAGTGGTDTQYF.

CDR3 protein: CASSQRTGGEDYGYTF. The DNA of the CDR3 is TGCGCCAGCAGCCAAAGGACAGGGGGGGAGGACTATGGCTACACCTTC. The chain links TRBV4-1 to TRBJ1-2; TRBD1 agrees at 10 bases. The CDR3 has 16 amino acids. Looked up from germline, CDR1 is MGHRA and CDR2 is YSYEKL. After removal of 2 bases from V and 3 bases from J, the junction contained 6 bases not matched to a gene.

The chain couples TRBV9 to TRBJ1-2; 8 bases map to TRBD1. With V trimmed by 3 bases and J by 7 bases, 8 bases remained unmatched. This CDR3 is built from 14 residues. The germline V gene has CDR1 SGDLS and CDR2 YYNGEE. This CDR3 reads CASSASGGAGGYTF. The CDR3 nucleotides read TGTGCCAGCAGCGCGTCAGGGGGCGCGGGTGGCTACACCTTC.

CDR3 sequence: CASSQGLTGELFF. CDR3 in DNA: TGTGCCAGCAGTCAGGGCCTCACCGGGGAGCTGTTTTTT. This chain joins TRBV11-2 and TRBJ2-2; tentatively, D is TRBD1 (5 bases). This CDR3 is built from 13 residues. Trimming cost V 6 bases and J 4 bases, with 9 bases left between them. CDR1 is SGHAT and CDR2 is FQNNGV in the germline V gene.

The chain couples TRBV10-3 to TRBJ2-7; D ambiguous. This CDR3 spans 13 amino acids. CDR1 and CDR2 (germline): ENHRY, SYGVKD. V lost 6 bases, J lost 5 bases, and 14 bases lay in between. The CDR3 nucleotides are TGTGCCATCAGCGACTCCCGGATCGACGAGCAGTACTTC. As protein: CAISDSRIDEQYF.

The chain is built from TRBV3-1 (or the pseudogene TRBV3-2) and TRBJ2-1; TRBD2 matches at 8 bases. Germline V CDR1 and CDR2: LGHDT, YNNKEL (reference sequence). V shed 1 base and J 6 bases; nucleotides not matched to a gene: 2. This CDR3 region has 14 residues. The DNA of the CDR3 is TGTGCCAGCAGCCAAGCGGGGGGGCTCAATGAGCAGTTCTTC. Its protein product is CASSQAGGLNEQFF.

V is TRBV9 and J is TRBJ1-2; D may be TRBD1 (6 bases). The germline V gene encodes CDR1 SGDLS and CDR2 YYNGEE. There are 14 residues in the CDR3. The V and J ends lost 0 bases and 4 bases respectively, with 10 bases between them. The CDR3 DNA follows: TGTGCCAGCAGCGTAGGGGACACTACCTATGGCTACACCTTC. It is translated as CASSVGDTTYGYTF.

J is TRBJ1-1 and V is TRBV2; D remains unclear. Germline CDR1 reads SNHLY; CDR2 reads FYNNEI. The CDR3 spans 11 residues. V was cut by 4 bases and J by 7 bases, with 7 bases left in between. The CDR3 DNA reads TGTGCCAGCAGTGTAGTCCGTGAAGCTTTCTTT. As protein: CASSVVREAFF. The variable domain in full, with the rest retrieved from reference TRBV2 and TRBJ1-1, is EPEVTQTPSHQVTQMGQEVILRCVPISNHLYFYWYRQILGQKVEFLVSFYNNEISEKSEIFDDQFSVERPDGSNFTLKIRSTKLEDSAMYFCASSVVREAFFGQGTRLTVV.

The chain carries TRBV15 and TRBJ2-6; D gene uncertain. This CDR3 has 17 residues. Trimming cost V 0 bases and J 0 bases, with 9 bases left between them. Germline CDR1 reads LNHNV; CDR2 reads YYDKDF (reference sequence). This chain's CDR3 is CATSRDLVSSGANVLTF. The DNA of the CDR3 is TGTGCCACCAGCAGAGATCTAGTGAGCTCTGGGGCCAACGTCCTGACTTTC.

The chain carries TRBV19 and TRBJ1-1; D is undetermined. The V end lost 1 base, the J end lost 0 bases, and 9 bases lay between the germline ends. The CDR3 has 15 amino acids. The germline gives CDR1 LNHDA, CDR2 SQIVND (reference sequence). The CDR3 bases are TGTGCCAGTAGTATAGCCTACAGTATGAACACTGAAGCTTTCTTT. Protein sequence: CASSIAYSMNTEAFF.